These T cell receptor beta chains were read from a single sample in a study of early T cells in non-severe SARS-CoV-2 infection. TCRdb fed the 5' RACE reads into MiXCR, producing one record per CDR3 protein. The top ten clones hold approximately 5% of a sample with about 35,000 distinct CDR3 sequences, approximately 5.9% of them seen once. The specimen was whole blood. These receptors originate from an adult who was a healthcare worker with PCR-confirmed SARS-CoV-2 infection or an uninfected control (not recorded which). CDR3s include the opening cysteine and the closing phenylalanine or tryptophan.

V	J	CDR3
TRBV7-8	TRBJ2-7	CASRNQKEQYF
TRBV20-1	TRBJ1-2	CSASPENYGYTF
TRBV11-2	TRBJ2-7	CASSFNDVRQGYEQYF
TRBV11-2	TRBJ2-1	CASSLEAHLGLPYNEQFF
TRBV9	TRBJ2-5	CASSAGTLSETQYF
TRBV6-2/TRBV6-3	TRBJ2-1	CASRRGRGDEQFF
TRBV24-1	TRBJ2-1	CATSDFEEQFF
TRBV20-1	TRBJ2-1	CSALPQSGRVPWEQFF
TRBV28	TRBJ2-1	CASSQDLSGSIDEQFF
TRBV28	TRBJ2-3	CASSSAGSRTDTQYF
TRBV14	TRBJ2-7	CASSQGRWEQYF
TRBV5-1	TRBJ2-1	CASSLGGRPNEQFF
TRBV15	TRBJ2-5	CATSRDEGAETQYF
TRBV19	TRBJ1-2	CASTQGGEGYGYTF
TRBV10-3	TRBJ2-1	CAISGTDYEQFF
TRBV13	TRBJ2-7	CASSPPGRNEQYF
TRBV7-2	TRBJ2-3	CASSFDQPDTQYF
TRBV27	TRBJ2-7	CASSFGGSYEQYF
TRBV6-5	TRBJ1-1	CASRVQEGVTEAFF
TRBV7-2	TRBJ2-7	CASSLTIFGARAEQYF
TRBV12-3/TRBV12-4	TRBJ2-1	CASCAVSYNEQFF
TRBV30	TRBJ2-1	CAWTSGRGRNEQFF
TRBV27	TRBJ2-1	CASSLSAGGFYNEQFF
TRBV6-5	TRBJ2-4	CASSYFPDRGQNIQYF
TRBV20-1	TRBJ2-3	CSASGQDTDTQYF
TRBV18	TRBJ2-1	CASSRDRGPPDEQFF
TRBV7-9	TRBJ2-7	CASSLAEGTYEQYF
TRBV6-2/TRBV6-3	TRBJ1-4	CASSFRGHEKLFF
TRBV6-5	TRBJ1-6	CASTRGTNSPLHF
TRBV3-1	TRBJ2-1	CASSQDTARAYNEQFF
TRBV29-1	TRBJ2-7	CSVAGNSYEQYF
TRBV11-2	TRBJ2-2	CASAEGRGTGELFF
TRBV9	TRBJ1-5	CASSVDPNSNQPQHF
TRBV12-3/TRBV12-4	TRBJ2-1	CASAGTSGNLYNEQFF
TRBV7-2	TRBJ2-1	CASTKLLVGSEQFF
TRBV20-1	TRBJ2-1	CSAQGTGGSHEQFF
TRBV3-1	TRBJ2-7	CASRRQGSYEQYF
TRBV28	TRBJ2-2	CASGGRANTGELFF
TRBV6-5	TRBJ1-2	CASGKGERGYTF
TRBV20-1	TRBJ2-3	CSWTGSNTDSTDTQYF
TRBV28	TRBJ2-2	CASSNRESGELFF
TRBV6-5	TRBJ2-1	CASKWTSGRENEQFF
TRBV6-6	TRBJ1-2	CASSYPPAGSDYGYTF
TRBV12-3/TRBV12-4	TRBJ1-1	CASRPAGWGLKNTEAFF
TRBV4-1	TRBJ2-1	CASSQDKNPSGRKVEQFF
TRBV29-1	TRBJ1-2	CSVTGVYGYTF
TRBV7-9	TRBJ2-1	CASQGDGNEQFF
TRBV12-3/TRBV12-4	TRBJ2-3	CASSPGQDTDTQYF